One and the same sample provided the 26 T cell receptor beta chains below, sequenced in a study of metastatic and nonmetastatic thyroid tumors. All patients were treatment-naive before thyroid surgery. Through MiXCR, TCRdb re-clonotyped the PCR reads. The data hold some 50,000 clones, with roughly 23% observed a single time. The sequenced material came from blood. The receptors stem from a male donor with papillary thyroid cancer or a benign thyroid nodule (not recorded which). Some clones in this sample may be carry-over from other donors' samples.

This clone was found many times. The V and J genes are TRBV6-6 and TRBJ1-4; no clear D. Per the germline V gene, CDR1 is MNHNY and CDR2 is SVGAGI (reference sequence). V lost 2 bases and J 5 bases, leaving 9 bases between the germline ends. The CDR3 runs 14 residues. CDR3: CASSYDSWNEKLFF. The DNA for the CDR3 is TGTGCCAGCAGTTACGACTCCTGGAATGAAAAACTGTTTTTT.

This sequence joins TRBV5-1 and TRBJ1-6; D is uncertain. The CDR3 totals 14 residues. The ends were cut back, 7 bases at V and 6 bases at J, with 14 bases in the middle. Germline CDR1 and CDR2: SGHRS and YFSETQ. The CDR3 DNA follows: TGCGCCAGCCGGCCCTTTTCGGGTAATTCACCCCTCCACTTT. Translating it yields CASRPFSGNSPLHF.

This clone showed up many times. This chain connects TRBV20-1 to TRBJ1-5, with 9 positions matching TRBD1. V gave up 6 bases and J gave up 7 bases; unmatched junction bases: 10. This CDR3 is built from 14 residues. Germline values: CDR1 DFQATT, CDR2 SNEGSKA (reference sequence). As DNA, the CDR3 is TGCAGTGCCCGGGGGACAGGGCAAGGGCAGCCCCAGCATTTT. Encoded protein: CSARGTGQGQPQHF.

This clone was detected many times. The V and J genes are TRBV7-6 and TRBJ1-4; D unresolved. Germline CDR1 is SGHVS and CDR2 is FNYEAQ. This CDR3 is built from 13 residues. The V end was cut by 2 bases, the J end by 7 bases, with 8 bases between. The CDR3 protein is CASSLKIGEKLFF. The CDR3 coding sequence is TGTGCCAGCAGCTTAAAGATAGGTGAAAAACTGTTTTTT.

In its sample, this clone was seen many times. The chain recombines TRBV29-1 with TRBJ2-5; D not resolved. The germline V and J ends were trimmed by 4 bases and 5 bases, with 17 bases remaining between them. CDR3 length: 14 residues. Germline assignment: CDR1 SQVTM and CDR2 ANQGSEA. The CDR3 spells CSVVGQTSRETQYF. CDR3 DNA sequence: TGCAGCGTTGTTGGCCAGACTTCTCGGGAGACCCAGTACTTC.

On this clone: A much bigger clone sits one base away, suggesting this may be a read error. This chain uses TRBV9 with TRBJ2-4, with 13 bases fitting TRBD2. The germline CDR1 and CDR2 sequences are SGDLS and YYNGEE. This CDR3 is built from 16 residues. The CDR3 loop reads CASSVEGTSGKSIQYF. CDR3 in DNA: TGTGCCAGCAGCGTAGAGGGGACTAGCGGGAAAAGCATTCAGTACTTC.

This chain joins TRBV13 and TRBJ1-1; D gene uncertain. CDR1 is PRHDT and CDR2 is FYEKMQ in the germline V gene (reference sequence). CDR3 length: 12 residues. V was trimmed by 1 base and J by 4 bases, leaving 4 bases between them. The CDR3 sequence is CASSLEGTEAFF. As DNA, the CDR3 is TGTGCCAGCAGCTTAGAGGGCACTGAAGCTTTCTTT.

This clone was counted ten times or more. The J gene is TRBJ2-3, the V gene TRBV6-1, with TRBD2 matching over 10 bases. The V segment lost 1 base and the J segment 2 bases; nucleotides outside the gene matches: 3. Germline V gene data show CDR1 as MNHNS and CDR2 as SASEGT. The CDR3 has 16 amino acids. CDR3 loop: CASSEGLAGFTDTQYF. In nucleotides, the CDR3 is TGTGCCAGCAGTGAAGGACTAGCGGGCTTCACAGATACGCAGTATTTT.

As for this clone: Mismatch with germline at one junction end may stem from a read error. This sequence joins TRBV27 and TRBJ2-7, with D maybe TRBD2 (6 bases). The CDR3 runs 14 residues. Germline CDR1 and CDR2: MNHEY and SMNVEV (reference sequence). CDR3 protein: CASSLSPRSGERYF. The CDR3 DNA reads TGTGCCAGCAGTTTATCACCCAGGTCGGGAGAGCGGTACTTC.

This clone has ten or more counts. This chain connects TRBV27 to TRBJ2-7; 7 bases agree with TRBD1. The V segment lost 9 bases and the J segment 2 bases; nucleotides outside the gene matches: 10. Germline CDR1 reads MNHEY; CDR2 reads SMNVEV (reference sequence). CDR3 length: 14 amino acids. Here the CDR3 DNA reads TGTGCCAGTCAAGACAGGGCCAATACCTACGAGCAGTACTTC. Translation gives CASQDRANTYEQYF.

Regarding this clone: This clone may be a read error of a much larger clone one base away. Other DNA sequences in the sample encode the same CDR3. This sequence joins TRBV27 and TRBJ2-5; a possible D gene is TRBD2 (5 bases). The CDR3 sequence is 16 residues long. Germline loops: CDR1 MNHEY, CDR2 SMNVEV (reference sequence). V shed 5 bases and J shed 4 bases, with 20 bases lying between them. In DNA, the CDR3 is TGTGCCAGCAGTCCCACCCTCTCCCGGGGTAGAGAGACCCAGTACTTC. Translation gives CASSPTLSRGRETQYF.

This clone was seen only a few times. A much larger clone sits a single nucleotide away, making a read error possible. The chain carries TRBV12-3 or TRBV12-4 and TRBJ2-7; weak D call: TRBD2 (7 bases). The CDR3 runs to 16 residues. V lost 8 bases and J 5 bases, leaving 25 bases between the germline ends. For the CDR3, the DNA is TGTGCCAGCGGTGGGGGGGCGCGGGACCGAAGGAACGAGCAGTACTTC. Translation: CASGGGARDRRNEQYF.

The chain has TRBV2 and TRBJ2-5; 15 bases are a match to TRBD2. The CDR3 has 14 residues. The trim removed 9 bases at V and 7 bases at J, leaving 6 bases unmatched. The germline CDR1 and CDR2 sequences are SNHLY and FYNNEI. As DNA, the CDR3 is TGTGCCAGAAGCGAGGGACTAGCGGGAGGGACCCAGTACTTC. Residues: CARSEGLAGGTQYF.

The CDR3, as DNA: TGTGCCAGCATCGTTGGTACTAGTTCCAATGAGCAGTTCTTC. Translating it yields CASIVGTSSNEQFF. J is TRBJ2-1 and V is TRBV9, with a weak D call TRBD2 (5 bases). CDR3 length equals 14 residues. Trimming took 6 bases from V and 6 from J, leaving 16 bases between them. Germline V gene sequence: CDR1 SGDLS, CDR2 YYNGEE.

The chain uses TRBV27 and TRBJ2-7; D uncertain. The CDR3 loop spans 16 amino acids. The germline V and J ends were trimmed by 5 bases and 1 base, with 18 bases remaining between them. The V gene's germline CDR1 is MNHEY and CDR2 SMNVEV (reference sequence). CDR3 region: CASSPYPVSGSYEQYF. The CDR3 DNA follows: TGTGCCAGCAGTCCCTATCCAGTATCCGGGTCCTACGAGCAGTACTTC.

J is TRBJ2-7 and V is TRBV20-1, with D tentatively TRBD2 (5 bases). V lost 4 bases and J lost 5, with 21 bases in between. Looked up from germline, CDR1 is DFQATT and CDR2 is SNEGSKA (reference sequence). CDR3 length equals 15 residues. The CDR3 nucleotides read TGCAGTGCTACCCGGATTTTGGCGGGCGGTAACGAGCAGTACTTC. Translating it yields CSATRILAGGNEQYF.

Turning to this clone: A read error may explain this, as a much larger clone is one base away. The rearrangement joins TRBV28 to TRBJ2-5, with D perhaps assigned TRBD1 or TRBD2 (5 bases each). This CDR3 comprises 16 residues. Germline assignment: CDR1 MDHEN and CDR2 SYDVKM. The V gene lost 5 bases and the J gene lost 7 bases, with 23 bases spanning the gap. CDR3 protein: CASSIHGAVREGTQYF. CDR3 sequence (DNA): TGTGCCAGCAGTATCCATGGGGCGGTAAGAGAGGGGACCCAGTACTTC.

This clone was recorded many times. This chain joins TRBV29-1 and TRBJ2-1; 15 bases align to TRBD2. The germline CDR1 and CDR2 sequences are SQVTM and ANQGSEA. This CDR3 spans 15 amino acids. V shed 6 bases and J 4 bases; nucleotides not matched to a gene: 4. The CDR3 nucleotides are TGCAGCGTAGCCGGGACTAGCGGGGGGTACAATGAGCAGTTCTTC. Translation: CSVAGTSGGYNEQFF.

This clone occurred many times. The chain is built from TRBV7-3 and TRBJ2-1; 8 nucleotides agree with TRBD2. This CDR3 is 15 amino acids long. Germline assignment: CDR1 SGHTA and CDR2 FQGTGA. The J segment lost 4 bases and the V segment lost 2 bases, leaving 4 bases of the junction unmatched. CDR3 DNA sequence: TGTGCCAGCAGCTTATCGGCGGGGGGATACAATGAGCAGTTCTTC. Translating it yields CASSLSAGGYNEQFF.

This chain joins TRBV5-1 and TRBJ1-3; TRBD1 agrees at 7 bases. Trimming took 4 bases from V and 2 from J; bases not matched to a gene: 3. CDR1 SGHRS and CDR2 YFSETQ come from the germline V gene. The CDR3 has 14 residues. CDR3 sequence: CASSPGTAGNTIYF. The CDR3 nucleotides are TGCGCCAGCAGCCCCGGGACAGCTGGAAACACCATATATTTT.

Many counts were recorded for this clone. The chain employs TRBV5-4 and TRBJ2-7; 12 nucleotides agree with TRBD2. The CDR3 is 15 residues long. The germline gives CDR1 SGHNT, CDR2 YYREEE (reference sequence). The ends lost 4 bases at V and 7 bases at J; junction bases unmatched: 9. CDR3 amino acids: CASSQPGLAGWEQYF. CDR3 in DNA: TGTGCCAGCAGCCAGCCGGGACTAGCGGGCTGGGAGCAGTACTTC.

The genes are TRBV20-1 and TRBJ1-1, with D unresolved. Germline V gives CDR1 DFQATT, CDR2 SNEGSKA (reference sequence). The CDR3 is 15 residues long. The germline V and J ends were trimmed by 3 bases and 4 bases, with 18 bases remaining between them. Written as DNA, the CDR3 is TGCAGTGCTAGCGCCCCCCCCCTTGCGGGCACTGAAGCTTTCTTT. It yields the protein CSASAPPLAGTEAFF.

This clone was detected ten times or more. The V call is TRBV3-1, the J call TRBJ2-7; a possible D gene is TRBD2 (5 bases). Trimming took 4 bases from V and 7 from J, leaving 11 bases between them. Germline values: CDR1 LGHDT, CDR2 YNNKEL (reference sequence). The CDR3 sequence is 12 residues long. The CDR3 loop reads CASSPFPGEQYF. Here the CDR3 DNA reads TGTGCCAGCAGCCCCTTCCCGGGGGAGCAGTACTTC.

This clone has at least ten counts. This rearrangement joins TRBV6-1 to TRBJ2-1, with D possibly being TRBD2 (5 bases). The CDR3 covers 15 residues. Trimming shortened V by 2 bases and J by 4 bases, and 12 bases separated the two germline ends. Germline assignment: CDR1 MNHNS and CDR2 SASEGT. CDR3 residues: CASSELAGGYNEQFF. The CDR3 coding sequence is TGTGCCAGCAGTGAACTGGCGGGTGGATACAATGAGCAGTTCTTC.

This clone was seen a few times. This chain links TRBV9 with TRBJ1-6, with TRBD1 as a possible D gene (6 bases). V lost 0 bases to trimming and J lost 10 bases, with 14 bases between them. This CDR3 region has 15 residues. Germline V gives CDR1 SGDLS, CDR2 YYNGEE. The CDR3 sequence: CASSVAAYDRSPLHF. The CDR3 bases are TGTGCCAGCAGCGTAGCTGCTTACGACAGGTCACCCCTCCACTTT.

This clone came up many times. This chain connects TRBV4-2 to TRBJ2-5; 9 bases fit TRBD2. Trimming cost V 0 bases and J 1 base; bases outside gene matches: 0. The CDR3 is made up of 15 amino acids. Germline V CDR1 and CDR2: LGHNA, YNFKEQ. CDR3 coding DNA: TGTGCCAGCAGCCAAGAGCGGGGGGGCCAAGAGACCCAGTACTTC. It yields the protein CASSQERGGQETQYF.